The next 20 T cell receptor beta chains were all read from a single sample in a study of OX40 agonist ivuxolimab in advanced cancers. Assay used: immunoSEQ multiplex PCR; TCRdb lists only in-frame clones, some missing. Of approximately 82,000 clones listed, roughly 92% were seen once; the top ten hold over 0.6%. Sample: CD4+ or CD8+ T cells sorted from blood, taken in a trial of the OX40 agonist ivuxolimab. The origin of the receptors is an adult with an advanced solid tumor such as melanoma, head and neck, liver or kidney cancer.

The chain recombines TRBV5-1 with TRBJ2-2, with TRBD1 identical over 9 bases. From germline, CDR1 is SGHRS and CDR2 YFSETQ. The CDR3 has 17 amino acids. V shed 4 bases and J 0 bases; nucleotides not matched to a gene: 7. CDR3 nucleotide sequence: TGCGCCAGCAGCCCTTCCACAGGGGGCACGAACACCGGGGAGCTGTTTTTT. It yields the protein CASSPSTGGTNTGELFF.

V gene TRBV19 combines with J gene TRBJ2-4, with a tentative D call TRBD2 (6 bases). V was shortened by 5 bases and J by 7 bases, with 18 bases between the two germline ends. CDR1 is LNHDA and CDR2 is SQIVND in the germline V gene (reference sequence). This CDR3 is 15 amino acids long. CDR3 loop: CASSLPGTAPNIQYF. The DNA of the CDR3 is TGTGCCAGTAGTCTTCCCGGGACTGCCCCTAACATTCAGTACTTC.

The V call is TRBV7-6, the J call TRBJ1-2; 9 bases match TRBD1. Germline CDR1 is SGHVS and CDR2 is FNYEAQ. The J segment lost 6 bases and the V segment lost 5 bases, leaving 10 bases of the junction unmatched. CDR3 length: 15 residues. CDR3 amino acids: CASSNLQGANDGYTF. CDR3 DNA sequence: TGTGCCAGCAGCAACCTACAGGGGGCGAATGATGGCTACACCTTC.

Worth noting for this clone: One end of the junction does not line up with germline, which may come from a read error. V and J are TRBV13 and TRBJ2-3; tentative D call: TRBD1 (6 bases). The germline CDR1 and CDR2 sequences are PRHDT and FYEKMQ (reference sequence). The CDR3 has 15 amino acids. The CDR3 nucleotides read TGTGCCAGCAGCCTAGGGTCTGGGGGCCCAGATACGCAGTATTTT. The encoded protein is CASSLGSGGPDTQYF.

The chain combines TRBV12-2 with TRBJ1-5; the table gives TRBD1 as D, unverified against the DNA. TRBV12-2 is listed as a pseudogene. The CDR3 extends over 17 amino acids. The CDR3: CASRLARDRGEVQPQHF. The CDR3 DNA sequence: TGTGCAAGTCGCTTAGCGCGGGACAGGGGGGAAGTGCAGCCCCAGCATTTT.

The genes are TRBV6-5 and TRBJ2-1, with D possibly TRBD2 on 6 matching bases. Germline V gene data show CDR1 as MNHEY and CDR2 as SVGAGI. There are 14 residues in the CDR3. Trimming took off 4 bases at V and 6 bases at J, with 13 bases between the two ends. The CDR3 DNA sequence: TGTGCCAGCAGTTCCGGGACTTCTGTCAATGAGCAGTTCTTC. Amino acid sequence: CASSSGTSVNEQFF.

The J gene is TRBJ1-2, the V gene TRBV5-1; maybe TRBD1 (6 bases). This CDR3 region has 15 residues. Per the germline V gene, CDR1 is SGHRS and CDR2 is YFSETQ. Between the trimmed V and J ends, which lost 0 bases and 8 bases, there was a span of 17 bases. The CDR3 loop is CASSLGLRRGEGYTF. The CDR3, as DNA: TGCGCCAGCAGCTTGGGACTCCGCAGGGGCGAGGGCTACACCTTC.

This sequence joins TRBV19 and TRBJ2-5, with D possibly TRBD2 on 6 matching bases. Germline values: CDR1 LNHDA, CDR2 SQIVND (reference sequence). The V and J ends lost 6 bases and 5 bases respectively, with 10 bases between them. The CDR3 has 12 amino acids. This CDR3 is CASRGGGETQYF. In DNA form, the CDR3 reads TGTGCCAGTAGGGGCGGAGGGGAGACCCAGTACTTC.

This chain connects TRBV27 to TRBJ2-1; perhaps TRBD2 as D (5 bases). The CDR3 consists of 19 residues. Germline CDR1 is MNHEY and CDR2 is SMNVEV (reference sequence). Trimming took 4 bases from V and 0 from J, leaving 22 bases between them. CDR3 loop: CASSSPAAPGGSSYNEQFF. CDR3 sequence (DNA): TGTGCCAGCAGTTCCCCCGCGGCCCCCGGAGGCAGCTCCTACAATGAGCAGTTCTTC.

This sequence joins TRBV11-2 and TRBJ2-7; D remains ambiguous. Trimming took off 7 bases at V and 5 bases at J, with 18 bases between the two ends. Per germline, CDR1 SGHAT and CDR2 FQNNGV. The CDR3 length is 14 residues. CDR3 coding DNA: TGTGCCAGCACCGAAGACTTAAATCGTCACGAGCAGTACTTC. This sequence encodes CASTEDLNRHEQYF.

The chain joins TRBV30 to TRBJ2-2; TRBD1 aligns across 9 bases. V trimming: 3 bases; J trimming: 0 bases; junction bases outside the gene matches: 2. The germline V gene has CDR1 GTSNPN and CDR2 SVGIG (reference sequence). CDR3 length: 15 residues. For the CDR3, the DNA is TGTGCCTGGAGCGGACAGGGGACGAACACCGGGGAGCTGTTTTTT. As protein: CAWSGQGTNTGELFF. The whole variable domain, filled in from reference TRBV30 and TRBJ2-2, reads SQTIHQWPATLVQPVGSPLSLECTVEGTSNPNLYWYRQAAGRGLQLLFYSVGIGQISSEVPQNLSASRPQDRQFILSSKKLLLSDSGFYLCAWSGQGTNTGELFFGEGSRLTVL.

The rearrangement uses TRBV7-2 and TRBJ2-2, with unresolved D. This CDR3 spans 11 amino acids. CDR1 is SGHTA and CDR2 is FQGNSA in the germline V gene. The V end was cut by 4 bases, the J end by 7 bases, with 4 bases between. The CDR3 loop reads CASSSYGELFF. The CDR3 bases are TGTGCCAGCAGCTCCTACGGGGAGCTGTTTTTT.

CDR3 sequence (DNA): TGTGCCAGCAGCTTAGATCCCACCCGCACAGATACGCAGTATTTT. It encodes CASSLDPTRTDTQYF. The chain employs TRBV11-2 and TRBJ2-3; no definite D call. The CDR3 spans 15 residues. Per germline, CDR1 SGHAT and CDR2 FQNNGV. V was cut by 0 bases and J by 1 base, with 8 bases left in between.

The DNA for the CDR3 is TGTGCCAGCAGTTTAGGGTACGAGCAGTACTTC. Translated: CASSLGYEQYF. This chain links TRBV28 with TRBJ2-7, with no clear D. The CDR3 totals 11 residues. Germline CDR1 reads MDHEN; CDR2 reads SYDVKM. The ends were cut back, 2 bases at V and 4 bases at J, with 3 bases in the middle.

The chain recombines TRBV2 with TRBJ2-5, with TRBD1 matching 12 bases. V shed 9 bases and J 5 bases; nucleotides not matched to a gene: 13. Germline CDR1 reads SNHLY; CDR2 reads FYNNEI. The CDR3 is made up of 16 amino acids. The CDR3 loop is CASTATGTGGGETQYF. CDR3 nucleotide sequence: TGTGCCAGTACTGCGACCGGGACAGGGGGCGGCGAGACCCAGTACTTC.

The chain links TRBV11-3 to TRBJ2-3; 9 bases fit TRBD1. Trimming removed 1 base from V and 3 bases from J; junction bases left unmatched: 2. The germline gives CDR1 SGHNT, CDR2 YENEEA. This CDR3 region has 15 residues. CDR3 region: CASSLGQGETDTQYF. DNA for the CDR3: TGTGCCAGCAGCTTAGGACAGGGGGAGACAGATACGCAGTATTTT.

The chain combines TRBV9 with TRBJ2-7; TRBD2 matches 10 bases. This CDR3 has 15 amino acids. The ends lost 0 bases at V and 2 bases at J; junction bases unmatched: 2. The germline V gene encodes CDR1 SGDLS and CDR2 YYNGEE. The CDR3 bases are TGTGCCAGCAGCGTAGAGAGCGGGGGGGCCTACGAGCAGTACTTC. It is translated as CASSVESGGAYEQYF.

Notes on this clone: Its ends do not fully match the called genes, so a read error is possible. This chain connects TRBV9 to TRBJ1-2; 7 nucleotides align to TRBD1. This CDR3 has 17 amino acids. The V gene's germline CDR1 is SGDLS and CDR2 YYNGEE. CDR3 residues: CASSVTQGGSYTFNLAF. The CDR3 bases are TGTGCCAGCAGCGTAACCCAGGGGGGTAGCTACACCTTCAATCTTGCCTTC.

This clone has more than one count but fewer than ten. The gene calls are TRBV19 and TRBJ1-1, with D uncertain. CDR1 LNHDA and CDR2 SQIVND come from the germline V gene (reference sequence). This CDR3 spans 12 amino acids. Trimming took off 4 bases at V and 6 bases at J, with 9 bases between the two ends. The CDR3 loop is CASSTPGPEAFF. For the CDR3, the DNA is TGTGCCAGTAGTACCCCCGGGCCTGAAGCTTTCTTT.

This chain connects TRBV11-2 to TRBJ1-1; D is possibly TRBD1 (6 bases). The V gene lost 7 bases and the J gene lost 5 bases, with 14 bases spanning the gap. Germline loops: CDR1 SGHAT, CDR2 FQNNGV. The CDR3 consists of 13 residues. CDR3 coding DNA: TGTGCCAGCAAGCAGGGGAGGGAGACTGAAGCTTTCTTT. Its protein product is CASKQGRETEAFF. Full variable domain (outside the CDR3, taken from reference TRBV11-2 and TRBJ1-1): EAGVAQSPRYKIIEKRQSVAFWCNPISGHATLYWYQQILGQGPKLLIQFQNNGVVDDSQLPKDRFSAERLKGVDSTLKIQPAKLEDSAVYLCASKQGRETEAFFGQGTRLTVV.